What follows are 26 T cell receptor beta chains derived from one specimen sequenced in a study of PD-L1 blockade in urothelial cancer. The repertoire was sequenced with immunoSEQ multiplex PCR; TCRdb's copy has only in-frame clones and lacks some. The repertoire has fewer than 50,000 clones, approximately 79% of them found once; the top ten carry 10%. Time point reported: pretreatment peripheral blood. The sample was PBMCs, taken around atezolizumab (anti-PD-L1) treatment. The receptors here all came from a man between 70 and 80 years old with urothelial cancer.

The chain links TRBV30 to TRBJ2-7; 8 nucleotides align to TRBD1. V lost 7 bases and J lost 6; bases outside the gene matches: 5. Germline V gene lookup returns CDR1 GTSNPN and CDR2 SVGIG (reference sequence). CDR3 length: 11 residues. The DNA for the CDR3 is TGTGCCTACAGGACAGGGTTCGAGCAGTACTTC. The encoded protein is CAYRTGFEQYF.

V is TRBV18 and J is TRBJ2-7, with TRBD1 matching over 7 bases. The CDR3 spans 15 residues. Germline loops: CDR1 KGHSH, CDR2 LQKENI. V lost 3 bases and J lost 0; bases outside the gene matches: 5. In DNA form, the CDR3 reads TGTGCCAGCTCACCTCCGACAGGGACCTCCTACGAGCAGTACTTC. Its translation: CASSPPTGTSYEQYF.

The chain joins TRBV27 to TRBJ2-1, with D maybe TRBD2 (5 bases). Trimming cost V 5 bases and J 0 bases, with 8 bases left between them. CDR3 size: 14 residues. Germline values: CDR1 MNHEY, CDR2 SMNVEV (reference sequence). The CDR3 here is CASSLADSYNEQFF. The CDR3 coding sequence is TGTGCCAGCAGTCTAGCCGACTCCTACAATGAGCAGTTCTTC.

The rearrangement joins TRBV18 to TRBJ2-3; 8 bases are shared with TRBD1. The germline V gene encodes CDR1 KGHSH and CDR2 LQKENI. The V gene end was trimmed by 3 bases and the J gene end by 3 bases; junction bases not matched to a gene: 8. This CDR3 has 16 residues. The CDR3 DNA reads as TGTGCCAGCTCACCGTTCACAGGGGGAACAACAGATACGCAGTATTTT. It translates to CASSPFTGGTTDTQYF.

V is TRBV19 and J is TRBJ2-2; 11 bases align to TRBD1. The CDR3 has 16 residues. Germline V gene sequence: CDR1 LNHDA, CDR2 SQIVND (reference sequence). The ends lost 5 bases at V and 6 bases at J; junction bases unmatched: 8. In nucleotides, the CDR3 is TGTGCCAGTAGTCCCTGGACAGGGGGCCCCCCCGGGGAGCTGTTTTTT. Its protein is CASSPWTGGPPGELFF. The full variable domain, its missing parts supplied by reference TRBV19 and TRBJ2-2, is DGGITQSPKYLFRKEGQNVTLSCEQNLNHDAMYWYRQDPGQGLRLIYYSQIVNDFQKGDIAEGYSVSREKKESFPLTVTSAQKNPTAFYLCASSPWTGGPPGELFFGEGSRLTVL.

This clone was recorded only once. The CDR3 sequence: CASSLGAGRGEDTQYF. CDR3 DNA sequence: TGCGCCAGCAGCTTGGGTGCCGGGAGAGGGGAAGATACGCAGTATTTT. This sequence joins TRBV5-1 and TRBJ2-3, with TRBD2 as a possible D gene (6 bases). V was clipped by 0 bases and J by 5 bases, with 16 bases between them. The CDR3 contains 16 residues. The V gene's germline CDR1 is SGHRS and CDR2 YFSETQ. The variable domain in full, completed from reference TRBV5-1 and TRBJ2-3, reads KAGVTQTPRYLIKTRGQQVTLSCSPISGHRSVSWYQQTPGQGLQFLFEYFSETQRNKGNFPGRFSGRQFSNSRSEMNVSTLELGDSALYLCASSLGAGRGEDTQYFGPGTRLTVL.

The sample holds one count of this clone. J is TRBJ1-5 and V is TRBV4-1; D uncertain. CDR1 and CDR2 from the germline V gene are MGHRA and YSYEKL. This CDR3 region has 15 residues. Trimming took off 3 bases at V and 1 base at J, with 10 bases between the two ends. CDR3 nucleotides: TGCGCCAGCAGCCAGATGGCGGCAAGCAATCAGCCCCAGCATTTT. The encoded protein is CASSQMAASNQPQHF.

This clone occurred once. The chain links TRBV6-1 to TRBJ2-5; 7 bases line up with TRBD2. Germline V gene lookup returns CDR1 MNHNS and CDR2 SASEGT. The V segment lost 7 bases and the J segment 5 bases; nucleotides outside the gene matches: 10. The CDR3 spans 14 residues. CDR3 sequence reads: CASTRGRAQETQYF. The CDR3 bases are TGTGCCAGCACTCGGGGGAGGGCTCAGGAGACCCAGTACTTC.

The V gene is TRBV11-3, the J gene TRBJ2-3, with 13 bases matching TRBD2. V lost 4 bases and J lost 5; bases outside the gene matches: 6. Per germline, CDR1 SGHNT and CDR2 YENEEA. There are 16 residues in the CDR3. Here the CDR3 DNA reads TGTGCCAGCAGCTCTGGACTAGCGGGAGCCGAAGATACGCAGTATTTT. Amino acid sequence: CASSSGLAGAEDTQYF.

The CDR3 sequence is CASSPGQGSSGRWETQYF. The CDR3 nucleotides are TGCGCCAGCAGCCCAGGACAGGGTTCTAGCGGGAGGTGGGAGACCCAGTACTTC. V gene TRBV10-1 combines with J gene TRBJ2-5; TRBD2 agrees at 11 bases. The CDR3 is 18 residues long. J was trimmed by 5 bases and V by 6 bases; bases with no gene match: 17. Germline lookup yields CDR1 WNHNN and CDR2 SYGVQD (reference sequence).

The chain is built from TRBV7-2 and TRBJ1-1, with a possible D match to TRBD1 (6 bases). Deletions cut 6 bases from V and 4 bases from J, with 15 bases between. There are 14 residues in the CDR3. Germline V CDR1 and CDR2: SGHTA, FQGNSA. CDR3 sequence: CASRSGQKITEAFF. The CDR3 DNA sequence: TGTGCCAGCAGATCAGGACAGAAAATCACTGAAGCTTTCTTT.

The sample holds one count of this clone. This chain joins TRBV4-1 and TRBJ2-1, with D possibly being TRBD1 (6 bases). Per germline, CDR1 MGHRA and CDR2 YSYEKL. The CDR3 totals 18 residues. Deletions cut 4 bases from V and 4 bases from J, with 23 bases between. The CDR3 reads CASSRQAQWPKWYNEQFF. The CDR3 DNA reads as TGCGCCAGCAGCCGACAGGCTCAATGGCCCAAGTGGTACAATGAGCAGTTCTTC.

This chain connects TRBV10-1 to TRBJ2-1, with 12 bases aligning to TRBD2. The germline CDR1 and CDR2 sequences are WNHNN and SYGVQD (reference sequence). The CDR3 loop spans 16 amino acids. J was trimmed by 8 bases and V by 6 bases; bases with no gene match: 11. The CDR3 here is CASSHGLAGLVDEQFF. Written as DNA, the CDR3 is TGCGCCAGCAGCCACGGACTAGCGGGACTGGTCGATGAGCAGTTCTTC.

The V and J genes are TRBV6-6 and TRBJ1-5; D is undetermined. This CDR3 region has 14 residues. V was cut by 0 bases and J by 3 bases, with 6 bases left in between. Germline values: CDR1 MNHNY, CDR2 SVGAGI (reference sequence). The CDR3 DNA reads as TGTGCCAGCAGTTACTCGGAGTCCAATCAGCCCCAGCATTTT. It translates to CASSYSESNQPQHF.

V gene TRBV29-1 combines with J gene TRBJ2-7; the match to TRBD2 covers 9 bases. Germline V gene lookup returns CDR1 SQVTM and CDR2 ANQGSEA. The CDR3 extends over 13 amino acids. The V and J ends lost 6 bases and 0 bases, in that order; junction bases with no gene match: 3. CDR3 protein: CSVSSGTSYEQYF. The CDR3 nucleotides read TGCAGCGTCTCTAGCGGGACCTCCTACGAGCAGTACTTC.

This chain uses TRBV6-1 with TRBJ2-7; 10 positions agree with TRBD1. V dropped 2 bases and J dropped 1; count of bases not matched to a gene: 8. Germline CDR1 is MNHNS and CDR2 is SASEGT. This CDR3 has 17 residues. This CDR3 is CASSEMEPGQGSYEQYF. The CDR3 DNA is TGTGCCAGCAGTGAAATGGAACCGGGACAGGGGTCCTACGAGCAGTACTTC.

This clone was seen more than once but under ten times. The rearrangement uses TRBV5-1 and TRBJ1-1, with a possible D match to TRBD1 (6 bases). Germline V gene lookup returns CDR1 SGHRS and CDR2 YFSETQ. The CDR3 runs 17 residues. The V gene lost 4 bases and the J gene lost 1 base, with 20 bases spanning the gap. CDR3 DNA sequence: TGCGCCAGCAGCGGGGGTTACTTACAGGGACCGAACACTGAAGCTTTCTTT. It specifies CASSGGYLQGPNTEAFF.

The CDR3 nucleotides are TGTGCCAGTAGTACTCGACAGGGTAGGACTGAAGCTTTCTTT. Protein: CASSTRQGRTEAFF. This chain joins TRBV19 and TRBJ1-1; 7 bases match TRBD1. In germline, CDR1 is LNHDA, CDR2 SQIVND (reference sequence). Trimming removed 4 bases from V and 5 bases from J; junction bases left unmatched: 7. The CDR3 is 14 residues long.

V is TRBV2 and J is TRBJ2-5, with 8 bases lining up with TRBD1. The V and J ends lost 4 bases and 5 bases, in that order; junction bases with no gene match: 6. Germline V gene data show CDR1 as SNHLY and CDR2 as FYNNEI. This CDR3 comprises 14 residues. CDR3 sequence: CASSGRTGSETQYF. CDR3 sequence (DNA): TGTGCCAGCAGTGGTCGGACAGGGAGCGAGACCCAGTACTTC.

The J gene is TRBJ2-7, the V gene TRBV11-3, with 8 bases aligning to TRBD1. Trimming took 1 base from V and 7 from J; bases not matched to a gene: 3. Germline loops: CDR1 SGHNT, CDR2 YENEEA. The CDR3 consists of 13 residues. The CDR3 protein is CASSLGQGREQYF. In DNA, the CDR3 is TGTGCCAGCAGCTTAGGACAGGGGCGTGAGCAGTACTTC. The full variable domain, in which reference TRBV11-3 and TRBJ2-7 provide the parts outside the CDR3, is EAGVVQSPRYKIIEKKQPVAFWCNPISGHNTLYWYLQNLGQGPELLIRYENEEAVDDSQLPKDRFSAERLKGVDSTLKIQPAELGDSAVYLCASSLGQGREQYFGPGTRLTVT.

This chain joins TRBV7-6 and TRBJ1-4; D ambiguous. Per the germline V gene, CDR1 is SGHVS and CDR2 is FNYEAQ. Trimming left V 2 bases short and J 4 bases short, with 5 bases between. This CDR3 spans 13 amino acids. In DNA form, the CDR3 reads TGTGCCAGCAGCTTAATATTTAATGAAAAACTGTTTTTT. It is translated as CASSLIFNEKLFF.

Only a few counts were recorded for this clone. The chain combines TRBV29-1 with TRBJ2-1, with 11 bases identical to TRBD2. With 6 bases clipped from V and 10 bases from J, the junction kept 14 bases outside the gene matches. The CDR3 is 15 amino acids. The V gene's germline CDR1 is SQVTM and CDR2 ANQGSEA. The CDR3 reads CSVPPGLADFREQFF. CDR3 coding DNA: TGCAGCGTCCCTCCGGGACTAGCGGACTTCAGAGAGCAGTTCTTC.

This clone was seen a few times. This rearrangement joins TRBV5-4 to TRBJ1-1; 11 nucleotides agree with TRBD1. This CDR3 spans 14 amino acids. In germline, CDR1 is SGHNT, CDR2 YYREEE (reference sequence). The V and J ends lost 7 bases and 4 bases, in that order; junction bases with no gene match: 6. The CDR3 DNA follows: TGTGCCAGCCCTTCGGGGACAGGGGGCACTGAAGCTTTCTTT. Its protein product is CASPSGTGGTEAFF.

The DNA of the CDR3 is TGCAGCGTTCGGAAGGACAGATTTAGCGAGCAGTACTTC. It translates to CSVRKDRFSEQYF. This rearrangement joins TRBV29-1 to TRBJ2-7, with a weak D call TRBD1 (6 bases). V was trimmed by 5 bases and J by 6 bases, leaving 17 bases between them. This CDR3 has 13 residues. Germline loops: CDR1 SQVTM, CDR2 ANQGSEA.

The J gene is TRBJ2-1, the V gene TRBV25-1; a weak D match, TRBD2 (6 bases). This CDR3 comprises 14 residues. V lost 7 bases, J lost 7 bases, and 17 bases lay in between. Germline CDR1 reads MGHDK; CDR2 reads SYGVNS. CDR3 nucleotides: TGTGCCAGCACGGAGGGTCTACAATGGAATGAGCAGTTCTTC. Amino acid sequence: CASTEGLQWNEQFF.

The chain uses TRBV6-5 and TRBJ1-1; 9 positions agree with TRBD1. CDR1 and CDR2 from the germline V gene are MNHEY and SVGAGI. The CDR3 loop spans 15 amino acids. J was trimmed by 2 bases and V by 5 bases; bases with no gene match: 6. The chain's CDR3 is CASSPPGQGNTEAFF. CDR3 DNA sequence: TGTGCCAGCAGTCCGCCGGGACAGGGAAACACTGAAGCTTTCTTT.